A single sample is the source of the 25 T cell receptor beta chains below, sequenced in a study of T cells after yellow fever vaccination. TCRdb ran MiXCR on the 5' RACE reads and lists one entry per CDR3 protein. The table lists some 390,000 distinct CDR3 sequences, around 20% of them singletons, with 15% to 20% in the top ten. The source material was PBMCs, sampled before the yellow fever booster vaccination. These receptors were taken from a man between 18 and 35 years old who received the YFV17D yellow fever vaccine.

A few counts support this clonotype. The genes are TRBV7-6 and TRBJ2-7; tentatively, D is TRBD1 (6 bases). The V end was cut by 1 base, the J end by 6 bases, with 10 bases between. The CDR3 is made up of 13 amino acids. CDR1 SGHVS and CDR2 FNYEAQ come from the germline V gene. CDR3 amino acids: CASSLGGPVEQYF. In DNA form, the CDR3 reads TGTGCCAGCAGCTTAGGGGGGCCCGTCGAGCAGTACTTC.

This clonotype has ten or more counts. The chain uses TRBV7-3 and TRBJ2-1; TRBD1 agrees at 7 bases. Per germline, CDR1 SGHTA and CDR2 FQGTGA. V shed 5 bases and J 6 bases; nucleotides not matched to a gene: 10. The CDR3 is made up of 15 amino acids. This CDR3 reads CASSQRQGWGNEQFF. As DNA, the CDR3 is TGTGCCAGCAGCCAACGACAGGGTTGGGGCAATGAGCAGTTCTTC.

The CDR3 loop reads CASSLLAGGSDTQYF. The CDR3 bases are TGTGCCAGCAGCTTACTAGCGGGGGGGTCAGATACGCAGTATTTT. The V gene is TRBV7-9, the J gene TRBJ2-3; TRBD2 aligns across 12 bases. CDR3 length equals 15 residues. CDR1 and CDR2 (germline): SEHNR, FQNEAQ (reference sequence). With V trimmed by 2 bases and J by 4 bases, 1 base remained unmatched. Based on the CDR3 plus reference TRBV7-9 and TRBJ2-3, the full variable domain is DTGVSQNPRHKITKRGQNVTFRCDPISEHNRLYWYRQTLGQGPEFLTYFQNEAQLEKSRLLSDRFSAERPKGSFSTLEIQRTEQGDSAMYLCASSLLAGGSDTQYFGPGTRLTVL.

The V call is TRBV20-1, the J call TRBJ1-1, with D perhaps matching TRBD1 (5 bases). Germline CDR1 DFQATT, CDR2 SNEGSKA (reference sequence). The V and J ends lost 4 bases and 0 bases respectively, with 12 bases between them. This CDR3 is built from 14 residues. As DNA, the CDR3 is TGCAGTGCTACAGCCGGGGCAATGAACACTGAAGCTTTCTTT. This translates into CSATAGAMNTEAFF.

The chain recombines TRBV12-3 or TRBV12-4 with TRBJ2-1; 10 nucleotides agree with TRBD2. CDR3 length: 14 amino acids. With V trimmed by 3 bases and J by 9 bases, 5 bases remained unmatched. The CDR3 is CASSLLAGAGEQFF. DNA for the CDR3: TGTGCCAGCAGTTTGCTAGCGGGGGCCGGTGAGCAGTTCTTC.

This clonotype has more than one count but fewer than ten. The V gene is TRBV6-6, the J gene TRBJ1-1; TRBD1 might be the D (5 bases). V lost 5 bases, J lost 11 bases, and 15 bases lay in between. CDR3 length equals 12 residues. Germline assignment: CDR1 MNHNY and CDR2 SVGAGI (reference sequence). The CDR3 region has the DNA TGTGCCAGCAGTCCCCCGGGGGAGGGGGCTTTCTTT. Its protein product is CASSPPGEGAFF.

The V and J genes are TRBV25-1 and TRBJ2-3; 7 bases align to TRBD2. CDR3 length equals 15 residues. From germline, CDR1 is MGHDK and CDR2 SYGVNS. V dropped 5 bases and J dropped 6; count of bases not matched to a gene: 11. CDR3 DNA sequence: TGTGCCAGCAGTCCTACCGGGGGAGGGTGGGATACGCAGTATTTT. The encoded protein is CASSPTGGGWDTQYF.

The V gene is TRBV5-1, the J gene TRBJ1-6, with D possibly matching TRBD1 (5 bases). The CDR3 extends over 14 amino acids. Germline V gene data show CDR1 as SGHRS and CDR2 as YFSETQ. Deletions cut 4 bases from V and 5 bases from J, with 10 bases between. The CDR3 reads CASSLQGDNSPLHF. The CDR3 bases are TGCGCCAGCAGCCTCCAGGGAGATAATTCACCCCTCCACTTT.

The chain couples TRBV4-3 to TRBJ2-1, with D tentatively TRBD1 or TRBD2 (5 bases each). The CDR3 covers 14 residues. Germline CDR1 reads LGHNA; CDR2 reads YSLEER. The ends were cut back, 5 bases at V and 5 bases at J, with 13 bases in the middle. This chain's CDR3 is CASSGGGANNEQFF. As DNA, the CDR3 is TGCGCCAGCAGCGGGGGTGGGGCAAACAATGAGCAGTTCTTC.

V and J are TRBV29-1 and TRBJ1-2; D possibly corresponds to TRBD1 (6 bases). The germline gives CDR1 SQVTM, CDR2 ANQGSEA. Trimming shortened V by 7 bases and J by 2 bases, and 17 bases separated the two germline ends. The CDR3 is 14 residues long. CDR3 region: CSGYAGGANYGYTF. In DNA, the CDR3 is TGCAGCGGCTACGCCGGGGGGGCCAACTATGGCTACACCTTC.

This clonotype has a handful of counts. The chain couples TRBV4-2 to TRBJ1-2; 7 positions match TRBD1. This CDR3 is 13 amino acids long. V shed 4 bases, J shed 6 bases, and the junction held 5 bases outside the gene matches. From germline, CDR1 is LGHNA and CDR2 YNFKEQ. DNA of the CDR3: TGTGCCAGCAGCCGACAGGGTGACGATGGCTACACCTTC. This sequence encodes CASSRQGDDGYTF.

This clonotype has just a few counts. The V gene is TRBV6-1, the J gene TRBJ1-1; D ambiguous. CDR3 size: 14 residues. CDR1 and CDR2 from the germline V gene are MNHNS and SASEGT. The ends were cut back, 11 bases at V and 1 base at J, with 17 bases in the middle. CDR3 residues: CASRSEPGNTEAFF. The CDR3, as DNA: TGTGCCTCCCGCAGCGAGCCAGGGAACACTGAAGCTTTCTTT.

This clonotype was seen only a few times. The gene calls are TRBV13 and TRBJ2-1; 7 bases align to TRBD2. CDR1 and CDR2 (germline): PRHDT, FYEKMQ (reference sequence). The CDR3 has 15 amino acids. The V gene end was trimmed by 5 bases and the J gene end by 7 bases; junction bases not matched to a gene: 11. The CDR3 sequence: CASSPGEGERNEQFF. The CDR3 DNA sequence: TGTGCCAGCAGCCCCGGGGAGGGTGAGAGGAATGAGCAGTTCTTC.

This chain joins TRBV5-4 and TRBJ2-7; 8 bases are a match to TRBD1. This CDR3 spans 16 amino acids. The germline gives CDR1 SGHNT, CDR2 YYREEE (reference sequence). Germline trimming cut 4 bases from V and 6 bases from J; bases unmatched to any gene: 15. The CDR3: CASSQVFRDRKGEQYF. The CDR3, as DNA: TGTGCCAGCAGCCAAGTTTTCAGGGACAGGAAAGGCGAGCAGTACTTC.

This rearrangement joins TRBV12-3 or TRBV12-4 to TRBJ1-2; D is ambiguous. CDR3 length: 12 amino acids. V dropped 1 base and J dropped 6 bases, with 6 bases sitting between them. The CDR3 DNA is TGTGCCAGCAGTTTAGGGGAACATGGCTACACCTTC. It encodes CASSLGEHGYTF.

V and J are TRBV4-3 and TRBJ2-3; D assignment may be TRBD1 or TRBD2 (6 bases each). The CDR3 covers 17 residues. Germline lookup yields CDR1 LGHNA and CDR2 YSLEER. The ends were cut back, 0 bases at V and 2 bases at J, with 15 bases in the middle. The CDR3 DNA sequence: TGCGCCAGCAGCCAAGATAGGGGGGTGGGAAACACAGATACGCAGTATTTT. Protein: CASSQDRGVGNTDTQYF.

This CDR3 is CSAVGEYLGPWATEAFF. The DNA of the CDR3 is TGCAGTGCCGTCGGGGAGTATTTGGGACCCTGGGCTACTGAAGCTTTCTTT. The chain joins TRBV20-1 to TRBJ1-1; possibly TRBD1 for D (5 bases). Trimming left V 6 bases short and J 5 bases short, with 28 bases between. The germline gives CDR1 DFQATT, CDR2 SNEGSKA (reference sequence). The CDR3 length is 17 residues.

The chain employs TRBV13 and TRBJ1-1; a possible D gene is TRBD1 (5 bases). The CDR3 has 14 residues. Germline-derived CDR1 and CDR2 are PRHDT and FYEKMQ (reference sequence). Trimming left V 4 bases short and J 4 bases short, with 13 bases between. The DNA of the CDR3 is TGTGCCAGCAGCTCCCGGGGGACCGGCACTGAAGCTTTCTTT. As protein: CASSSRGTGTEAFF. The full variable domain, in which reference TRBV13 and TRBJ1-1 provide the parts outside the CDR3, is AAGVIQSPRHLIKEKRETATLKCYPIPRHDTVYWYQQGPGQDPQFLISFYEKMQSDKGSIPDRFSAQQFSDYHSELNMSSLELGDSALYFCASSSRGTGTEAFFGQGTRLTVV.

This clonotype was seen more than once but under ten times. The gene calls are TRBV5-6 and TRBJ1-2; the D is unclear. V was shortened by 4 bases and J by 8 bases, with 24 bases between the two germline ends. This CDR3 spans 16 amino acids. Germline CDR1 is SGHDT and CDR2 is YYEEEE. DNA of the CDR3: TGTGCCAGCAGCATTCGACCTTCTACCGCGGGCCGGGGCTACACCTTC. It yields the protein CASSIRPSTAGRGYTF.

The chain links TRBV10-3 to TRBJ2-2, with D possibly called TRBD1 or TRBD2 (6 bases each). CDR1 is ENHRY and CDR2 is SYGVKD in the germline V gene. V was cut by 7 bases and J by 0 bases, with 9 bases left in between. The CDR3 covers 14 residues. CDR3: CAIMGGPNTGELFF. The CDR3 bases are TGTGCCATCATGGGGGGCCCGAACACCGGGGAGCTGTTTTTT.

This clonotype was seen once. The V gene is TRBV11-2, the J gene TRBJ1-1; possibly TRBD1 for D (6 bases). CDR3 length: 15 amino acids. V was cut by 4 bases and J by 0 bases, with 12 bases left in between. Germline V gene sequence: CDR1 SGHAT, CDR2 FQNNGV. CDR3 bases: TGTGCCAGCAGCTGGACAGTTTTGATGAACACTGAAGCTTTCTTT. Amino acid sequence: CASSWTVLMNTEAFF.

This rearrangement joins TRBV27 to TRBJ2-7, with 7 bases aligning to TRBD1. V gave up 3 bases and J gave up 3 bases; unmatched junction bases: 2. CDR3 length: 13 residues. Germline CDR1 MNHEY, CDR2 SMNVEV (reference sequence). The CDR3 reads CASSLGQYYEQYF. CDR3 nucleotide sequence: TGTGCCAGCAGTTTGGGACAGTACTACGAGCAGTACTTC.

J is TRBJ1-1 and V is TRBV29-1; 7 positions match TRBD1. CDR1 is SQVTM and CDR2 is ANQGSEA in the germline V gene. Losses at the gene ends were 5 bases for V and 8 bases for J; bases not matched to a gene: 2. This CDR3 is built from 10 residues. The DNA of the CDR3 is TGCAGCGTTCCGGGACAGGAAGCTTTCTTT. It encodes CSVPGQEAFF.

This clonotype has only one observation. The chain employs TRBV4-1 and TRBJ2-7; possibly TRBD1 for D (6 bases). This CDR3 spans 15 amino acids. V lost 6 bases to trimming and J lost 4 bases, with 19 bases between them. CDR1 is MGHRA and CDR2 is YSYEKL in the germline V gene. CDR3 loop: CASRPQITGYYEQYV. The CDR3 DNA sequence: TGCGCCAGCAGGCCGCAGATAACAGGGTATTACGAGCAGTACGTC.

The chain couples TRBV3-1 to TRBJ1-2; TRBD1 aligns across 7 bases. This CDR3 is 14 amino acids long. V lost 4 bases and J lost 7; bases outside the gene matches: 9. Germline V lookup: CDR1 LGHDT, CDR2 YNNKEL (reference sequence). CDR3 bases: TGTGCCAGCAGCCCCCGACAGGGATGGAGTGGCTACACCTTC. This sequence encodes CASSPRQGWSGYTF. The full variable domain, completed using reference TRBV3-1 and TRBJ1-2, is DTAVSQTPKYLVTQMGNDKSIKCEQNLGHDTMYWYKQDSKKFLKIMFSYNNKELIINETVPNRFSPKSPDKAHLNLHINSLELGDSAVYFCASSPRQGWSGYTFGSGTRLTVV.